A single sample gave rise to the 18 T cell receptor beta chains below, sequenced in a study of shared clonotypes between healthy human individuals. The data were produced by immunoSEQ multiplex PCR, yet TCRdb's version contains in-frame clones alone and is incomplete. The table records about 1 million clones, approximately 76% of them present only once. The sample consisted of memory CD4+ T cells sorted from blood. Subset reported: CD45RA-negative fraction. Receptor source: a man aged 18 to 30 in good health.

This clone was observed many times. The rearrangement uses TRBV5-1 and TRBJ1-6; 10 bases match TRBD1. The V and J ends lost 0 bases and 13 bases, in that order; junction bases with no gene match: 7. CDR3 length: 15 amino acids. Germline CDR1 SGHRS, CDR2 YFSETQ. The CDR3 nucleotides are TGCGCCAGCAGCTTGGCCGGCGACAGGGGGCACCCCCTCCACTTT. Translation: CASSLAGDRGHPLHF.

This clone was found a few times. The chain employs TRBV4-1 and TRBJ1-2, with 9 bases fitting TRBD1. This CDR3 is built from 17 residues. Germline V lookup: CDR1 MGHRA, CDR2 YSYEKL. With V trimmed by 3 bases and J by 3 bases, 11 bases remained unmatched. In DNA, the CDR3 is TGCGCCAGCAGCCAGACACAGGGGGCAGGGAGCGACTATGGCTACACCTTC. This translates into CASSQTQGAGSDYGYTF.

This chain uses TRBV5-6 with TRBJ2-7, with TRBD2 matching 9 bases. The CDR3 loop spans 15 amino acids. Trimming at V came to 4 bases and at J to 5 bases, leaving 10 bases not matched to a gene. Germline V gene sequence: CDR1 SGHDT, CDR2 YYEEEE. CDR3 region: CASSDGLAPFNEQYF. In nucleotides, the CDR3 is TGTGCCAGCAGCGACGGACTAGCGCCTTTCAACGAGCAGTACTTC.

CDR3 coding DNA: TGTGCCAGCAGTGAGGACAGGCTTCAGCCCCAGCATTTT. Translating it yields CASSEDRLQPQHF. The chain carries TRBV6-1 and TRBJ1-5; 7 nucleotides match TRBD1. V shed 3 bases and J 6 bases; nucleotides not matched to a gene: 2. The CDR3 runs 13 residues. The germline V gene has CDR1 MNHNS and CDR2 SASEGT.

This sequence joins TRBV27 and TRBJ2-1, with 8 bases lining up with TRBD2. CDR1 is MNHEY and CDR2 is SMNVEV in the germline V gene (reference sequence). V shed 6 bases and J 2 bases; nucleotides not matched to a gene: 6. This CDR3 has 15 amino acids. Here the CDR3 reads CASSREAGAYNEQFF. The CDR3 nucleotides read TGTGCCAGCAGCCGCGAAGCGGGAGCCTACAATGAGCAGTTCTTC.

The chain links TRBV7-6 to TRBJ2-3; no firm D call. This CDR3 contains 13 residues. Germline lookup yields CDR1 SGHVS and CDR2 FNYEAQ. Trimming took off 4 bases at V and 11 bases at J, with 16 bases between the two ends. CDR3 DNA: TGTGCCAGCAGCTCACAAAAGACGGTTGGGCAGTATTTT. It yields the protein CASSSQKTVGQYF.

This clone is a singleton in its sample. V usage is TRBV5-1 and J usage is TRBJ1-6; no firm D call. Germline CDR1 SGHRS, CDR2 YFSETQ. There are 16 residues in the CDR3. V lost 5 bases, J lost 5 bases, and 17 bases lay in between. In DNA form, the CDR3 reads TGCGCCAGCAGTACAAATAGTCCCCAAAATAATTCACCCCTCCACTTT. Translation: CASSTNSPQNNSPLHF. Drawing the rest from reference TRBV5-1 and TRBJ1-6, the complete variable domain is KAGVTQTPRYLIKTRGQQVTLSCSPISGHRSVSWYQQTPGQGLQFLFEYFSETQRNKGNFPGRFSGRQFSNSRSEMNVSTLELGDSALYLCASSTNSPQNNSPLHFGNGTRLTVT.

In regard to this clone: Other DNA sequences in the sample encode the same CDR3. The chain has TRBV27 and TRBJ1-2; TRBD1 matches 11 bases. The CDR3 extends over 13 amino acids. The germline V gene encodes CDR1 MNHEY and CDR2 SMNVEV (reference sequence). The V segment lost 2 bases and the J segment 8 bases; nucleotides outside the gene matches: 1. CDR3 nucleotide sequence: TGTGCCAGCAGTTTAGGGACAGGGGGAGGCTACACCTTC. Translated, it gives CASSLGTGGGYTF.

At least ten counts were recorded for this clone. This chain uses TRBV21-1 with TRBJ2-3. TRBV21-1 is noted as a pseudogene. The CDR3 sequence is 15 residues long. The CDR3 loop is CASNPWGRRGDTQYF. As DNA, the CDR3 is TGTGCCAGCAACCCCTGGGGTCGGCGAGGAGATACGCAGTATTTT.

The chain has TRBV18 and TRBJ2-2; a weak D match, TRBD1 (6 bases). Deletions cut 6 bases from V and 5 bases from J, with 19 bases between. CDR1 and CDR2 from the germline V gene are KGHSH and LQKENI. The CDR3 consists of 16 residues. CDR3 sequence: CASSITGSRSTGELFF. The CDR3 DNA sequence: TGTGCCAGCTCGATTACAGGGTCGCGCAGTACCGGGGAGCTGTTTTTT.

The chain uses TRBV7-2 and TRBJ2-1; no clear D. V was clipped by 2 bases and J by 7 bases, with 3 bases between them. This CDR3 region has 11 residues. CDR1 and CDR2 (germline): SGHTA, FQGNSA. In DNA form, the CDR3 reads TGTGCCAGCAGCTTATCTAATGAGCAGTTCTTC. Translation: CASSLSNEQFF.

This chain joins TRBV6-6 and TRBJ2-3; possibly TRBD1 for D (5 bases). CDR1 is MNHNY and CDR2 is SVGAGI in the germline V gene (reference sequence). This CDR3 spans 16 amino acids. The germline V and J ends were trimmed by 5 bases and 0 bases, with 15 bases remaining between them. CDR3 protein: CASSPQTVTSTDTQYF. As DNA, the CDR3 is TGTGCCAGCAGTCCACAGACAGTTACTAGCACAGATACGCAGTATTTT.

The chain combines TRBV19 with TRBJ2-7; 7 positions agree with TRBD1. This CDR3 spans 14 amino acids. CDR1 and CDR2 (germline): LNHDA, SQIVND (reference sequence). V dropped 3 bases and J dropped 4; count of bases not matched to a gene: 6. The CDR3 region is CASSMGQPTYEQYF. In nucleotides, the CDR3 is TGTGCCAGTAGTATGGGACAGCCTACTTACGAGCAGTACTTC.

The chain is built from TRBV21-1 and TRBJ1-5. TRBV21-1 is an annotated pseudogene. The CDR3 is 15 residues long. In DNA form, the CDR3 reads TGTGCCAGCAGCAAAGATTCAGGAGGCAGTCAGCCCCAGCATTTT. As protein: CASSKDSGGSQPQHF.

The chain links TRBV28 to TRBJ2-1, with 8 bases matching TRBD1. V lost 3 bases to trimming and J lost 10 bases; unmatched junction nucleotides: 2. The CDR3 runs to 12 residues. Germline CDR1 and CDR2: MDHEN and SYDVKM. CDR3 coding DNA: TGTGCCAGCAGTTTTGGGGACAGGGAGCAGTTCTTC. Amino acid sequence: CASSFGDREQFF.

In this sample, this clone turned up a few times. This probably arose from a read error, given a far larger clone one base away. CDR3 residues: CASSSDRGGEQYF. The CDR3 bases are TGTGCCAGCAGCTCGGACAGGGGCGGCGAGCAGTACTTC. The rearrangement links TRBV11-2 to TRBJ2-5; 9 bases match TRBD1. The end of the DNA aligns better with TRBJ2-7, so the J call may be wrong. The CDR3 is made up of 13 amino acids. CDR1 SGHAT and CDR2 FQNNGV come from the germline V gene.

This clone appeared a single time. The CDR3 reads CASSSVSSTGAGANVLTF. The DNA for the CDR3 is TGTGCCAGCAGCTCGGTTTCTTCGACAGGGGCTGGGGCCAACGTCCTGACTTTC. This chain links TRBV7-2 with TRBJ2-6; 8 bases map to TRBD1. CDR1 is SGHTA and CDR2 is FQGNSA in the germline V gene. J was trimmed by 2 bases and V by 4 bases; bases with no gene match: 10. The CDR3 extends over 18 amino acids.

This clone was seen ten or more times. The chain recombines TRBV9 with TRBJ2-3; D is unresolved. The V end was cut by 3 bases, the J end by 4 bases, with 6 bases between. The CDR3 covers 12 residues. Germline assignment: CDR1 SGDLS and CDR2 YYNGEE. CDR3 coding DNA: TGTGCCAGCAGCGCTTGGGCAGATACGCAGTATTTT. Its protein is CASSAWADTQYF.